This passage covers 5 T cell receptor beta chains from one sample sequenced in a study of cytomegalovirus exposure and HLA in healthy donors. Primers for the PCR totalled 60 Vbeta and 13 Jbeta. Sequencing was performed with immunoSEQ multiplex PCR; in TCRdb, only in-frame clones are kept and a portion is missing. The repertoire has some 130,000 clones, approximately 79% of them found once; the top ten carry 6.5% to 7%. Sequencing was carried out using PBMCs. These receptors all stem from a man between 40 and 49 years old in good health and CMV-seropositive.

This clone has just a few counts. The rearrangement links TRBV6-6 to TRBJ1-1; TRBD1 matches at 7 bases. This CDR3 spans 16 amino acids. Germline values: CDR1 MNHNY, CDR2 SVGAGI (reference sequence). V gave up 2 bases and J gave up 4 bases; unmatched junction bases: 10. This CDR3 reads CASSYLTGLGSTEAFF. DNA of the CDR3: TGTGCCAGCAGTTACCTGACAGGGTTGGGGAGCACTGAAGCTTTCTTT.

This clone was counted only a few times. The chain employs TRBV27 and TRBJ1-5; 8 bases are a match to TRBD1. This CDR3 contains 20 residues. The trim removed 10 bases at V and 2 bases at J, leaving 25 bases unmatched. Looked up from germline, CDR1 is MNHEY and CDR2 is SMNVEV (reference sequence). The CDR3 bases are TGTGCCACTCACCCAGGGGGCGCAGGGGTGAATTTGAGGCGCAATCAGCCCCAGCATTTT. Translation: CATHPGGAGVNLRRNQPQHF.

Points on this clone: A junction end diverges from the germline sequence, so it may reflect a read error. The chain recombines TRBV7-9 with TRBJ2-6; TRBD2 agrees at 10 bases. CDR1 is SEHNR and CDR2 is FQNEAQ in the germline V gene (reference sequence). CDR3 length: 18 amino acids. The CDR3 is CSSSLDPSGSSGANVLTF. The CDR3 DNA reads TGTTCCAGCAGCTTAGATCCTAGCGGGAGCTCTGGGGCCAACGTCCTGACTTTC.

This chain links TRBV30 with TRBJ2-5, with D maybe TRBD2 (7 bases). CDR3 length equals 14 residues. Trimming stripped 4 bases from V and 5 bases from J, with 17 bases between. CDR1 is GTSNPN and CDR2 is SVGIG in the germline V gene (reference sequence). The chain's CDR3 is CAWTGGRGYETQYF. The CDR3 nucleotides are TGTGCCTGGACGGGGGGCAGGGGATATGAGACCCAGTACTTC.

The gene calls are TRBV6-5 and TRBJ2-6; D is perhaps TRBD2 (5 bases). CDR3 length equals 14 residues. V was cut by 5 bases and J by 4 bases, with 9 bases left in between. CDR1 and CDR2 from the germline V gene are MNHEY and SVGAGI. The CDR3 bases are TGTGCCAGCAGTCACGGGGAGGGGGCCAACGTCCTGACTTTC. Residues: CASSHGEGANVLTF.